These 15 T cell receptor beta chains came from one sample sequenced in a study of blood T cell repertoires in COVID-19. Sequencing used immunoSEQ multiplex PCR; TCRdb keeps in-frame clones, though not all of them. Of a few hundred thousand clones listed, over 85% were seen once; the top ten hold less than 2%. The sequenced sample was PBMCs or T cells enriched from blood (not recorded which). These receptors came from a woman aged 25 to 39 who had recovered from COVID-19.

This clone was seen a single time. The genes are TRBV9 and TRBJ2-2, with 7 nucleotides matching TRBD1. The CDR3 totals 14 residues. CDR1 and CDR2 (germline): SGDLS, YYNGEE. V lost 5 bases and J lost 3; bases outside the gene matches: 4. This chain's CDR3 is CASRLQGYTGELFF. The CDR3 nucleotides read TGTGCCAGCAGACTACAGGGGTACACCGGGGAGCTGTTTTTT.

The rearrangement uses TRBV5-4 and TRBJ2-3; 9 nucleotides line up with TRBD2. Germline trimming cut 8 bases from V and 2 bases from J; bases unmatched to any gene: 9. The CDR3 loop spans 15 amino acids. Per germline, CDR1 SGHNT and CDR2 YYREEE (reference sequence). In DNA, the CDR3 is TGTGCCAGGTCTTTAGCGGGAGCTGACACAGATACGCAGTATTTT. Its translation is CARSLAGADTDTQYF.

The gene calls are TRBV7-2 and TRBJ1-5, with 7 positions matching TRBD1. This CDR3 contains 15 residues. The V segment lost 4 bases and the J segment 4 bases; nucleotides outside the gene matches: 7. CDR1 SGHTA and CDR2 FQGNSA come from the germline V gene. DNA for the CDR3: TGTGCCAGCAGCTCCTCAGGGGGTTGGAATCAGCCCCAGCATTTT. Amino acids: CASSSSGGWNQPQHF.

This clone was counted a single time. The chain combines TRBV27 with TRBJ2-1; 13 bases map to TRBD2. The germline gives CDR1 MNHEY, CDR2 SMNVEV (reference sequence). The CDR3 sequence is 17 residues long. V lost 6 bases to trimming and J lost 12 bases; unmatched junction nucleotides: 17. The CDR3, as DNA: TGTGCCAGCAGGGGACCGGGACTAGCGGGACCATCCCCTCTGCAGTTCTTC. Encoded protein: CASRGPGLAGPSPLQFF.

This clone showed up just a few times. The chain uses TRBV5-4 and TRBJ1-6; 7 positions match TRBD1. CDR1 is SGHNT, CDR2 YYREEE, per germline (reference sequence). The ends lost 4 bases at V and 9 bases at J; junction bases unmatched: 10. The CDR3 length is 15 residues. The CDR3 loop is CASSLGQAYGSPLHF. In DNA, the CDR3 is TGTGCCAGCAGCCTTGGACAGGCCTACGGTTCACCCCTCCACTTT.

The chain employs TRBV15 and TRBJ1-6; D not certain. Germline-derived CDR1 and CDR2 are LNHNV and YYDKDF (reference sequence). Trimming pared 5 bases from V and 6 bases from J, leaving 14 bases between. This CDR3 has 15 amino acids. The CDR3 bases are TGTGCCACCAGCCAGAGGCGGGCTACTAATTCACCCCTCCACTTT. This gives the protein CATSQRRATNSPLHF. Complete variable domain (other parts from reference TRBV15 and TRBJ1-6): DAMVIQNPRYQVTQFGKPVTLSCSQTLNHNVMYWYQQKSSQAPKLLFHYYDKDFNNEADTPDNFQSRRPNTSFCFLDIRSPGLGDTAMYLCATSQRRATNSPLHFGNGTRLTVT.

This chain uses TRBV6-6 with TRBJ2-5; maybe TRBD2 (6 bases). Trimming cost V 2 bases and J 4 bases, with 17 bases left between them. The CDR3 is 16 residues long. The germline V gene has CDR1 MNHNY and CDR2 SVGAGI (reference sequence). CDR3 protein: CASSYPPRGTGETQYF. For the CDR3, the DNA is TGTGCCAGCAGTTACCCCCCTCGGGGGACCGGAGAGACCCAGTACTTC.

The V gene is TRBV9, the J gene TRBJ2-7, with 7 nucleotides matching TRBD1. The CDR3 runs to 14 residues. Germline V gene data show CDR1 as SGDLS and CDR2 as YYNGEE. V lost 3 bases to trimming and J lost 6 bases; unmatched junction nucleotides: 9. CDR3 sequence (DNA): TGTGCCAGCAGCGCCCGGACAGGCGTGGGCGAGCAGTACTTC. Its protein product is CASSARTGVGEQYF.

This chain connects TRBV28 to TRBJ2-7, with D possibly matching TRBD2 (6 bases). Germline values: CDR1 MDHEN, CDR2 SYDVKM. V was trimmed by 5 bases and J by 2 bases, leaving 16 bases between them. The CDR3 has 15 amino acids. The DNA for the CDR3 is TGTGCCAGCAGTCCGGAGACCCCGGGGGCCTACGAGCAGTACTTC. Translation: CASSPETPGAYEQYF.

This chain connects TRBV28 to TRBJ2-7; tentative D call: TRBD2 (6 bases). Germline V gene data show CDR1 as MDHEN and CDR2 as SYDVKM. CDR3 size: 15 residues. Trimming took off 2 bases at V and 4 bases at J, with 15 bases between the two ends. CDR3 protein: CASSLASLATYEQYF. CDR3 in DNA: TGTGCCAGCAGTTTAGCGTCCCTAGCGACATACGAGCAGTACTTC.

This clone was recorded once. The CDR3 is CASRPGTDSNQPQHF. The CDR3 nucleotides are TGTGCCAGCAGGCCCGGGACAGATAGCAATCAGCCCCAGCATTTT. This sequence joins TRBV5-5 and TRBJ1-5; TRBD1 aligns across 7 bases. Germline V lookup: CDR1 SGHKS, CDR2 YYEKEE (reference sequence). The CDR3 contains 15 residues. Trimming at V came to 5 bases and at J to 0 bases, leaving 5 bases not matched to a gene.

J is TRBJ1-4 and V is TRBV25-1, with D possibly matching TRBD1 (5 bases). Looked up from germline, CDR1 is MGHDK and CDR2 is SYGVNS. This CDR3 is 17 amino acids long. With 1 base removed from V and 5 bases from J, the gap between germline ends came to 17 bases. The CDR3 loop is CASSEWGGRPLNEKLFF. The CDR3 DNA reads TGTGCCAGCAGTGAATGGGGCGGACGCCCCTTAAATGAAAAACTGTTTTTT.

The rearrangement links TRBV12-3 or TRBV12-4 to TRBJ1-2, with 7 bases that match TRBD1. V gave up 8 bases and J gave up 5 bases; unmatched junction bases: 8. The CDR3 has 13 amino acids. This CDR3 is CASVAGTDYGYTF. CDR3 nucleotides: TGTGCCAGCGTCGCCGGGACAGATTATGGCTACACCTTC.

This chain links TRBV6-5 with TRBJ2-7; D is unresolved. The CDR3 sequence is 14 residues long. CDR1 and CDR2 (germline): MNHEY, SVGAGI. Trimming removed 3 bases at V and 2 bases at J, with 11 bases between. The CDR3 DNA reads as TGTGCCAGCAGTTATTCATACAGCCCCTACGAGCAGTACTTC. This encodes CASSYSYSPYEQYF.

V and J are TRBV6-5 and TRBJ1-2; TRBD1 agrees at 9 bases. CDR3 size: 12 residues. Germline lookup yields CDR1 MNHEY and CDR2 SVGAGI. The trim removed 4 bases at V and 8 bases at J, leaving 2 bases unmatched. CDR3: CASSWTGDGYTF. The DNA for the CDR3 is TGTGCCAGCAGTTGGACAGGGGACGGCTACACCTTC.